The rows below give T cell receptor beta chains drawn from one sample of a study of T cells in tumors after PD-1 blockade. The table came from immunoSEQ multiplex PCR; TCRdb's copy has only in-frame clones and leaves some out. The repertoire includes around 45,000 clones, 75% to 80% of them detected once, and approximately 15% sits in the top ten. The sample in question was PBMCs, obtained before anti-PD-1 treatment. The receptors come from a human donor with basal cell carcinoma. The CDR3 runs from the conserved cysteine through the conserved F or W. A D gene is named only where the DNA matches it firmly. Clone sizes are given selectively: once, few, many, or a class where the clone is expanded.

>TRBV11-3|.|.|TRBJ2-7
CASSLNPDTRTYEQYF
TGTGCCAGCAGCTTAAATCCCGATACGAGGACCTACGAGCAGTACTTC
>TRBV4-1|.|.|TRBJ2-7
CASSQDGERSTYEQYF
TGCGCCAGCAGCCAAGATGGAGAGAGATCCACCTACGAGCAGTACTTC
>TRBV6-4|.|.|TRBJ1-2
CASSDSKGYTF
TGTGCCAGCAGTGACTCGAAAGGCTACACCTTC
>TRBV27|.|TRBD1|TRBJ1-4
CASSLSVRTGFKLFF
TGTGCCAGCAGTTTATCGGTACGGACAGGCTTCAAACTGTTTTTT
>TRBV6-1|few|.|TRBJ1-5
CASSEAGPGNQPQHF
TGTGCCAGCAGTGAAGCTGGTCCGGGCAATCAGCCCCAGCATTTT
>TRBV12-5|.|TRBD1|TRBJ2-2
CASGLVTKGAAGELFF
TGTGCTAGTGGTTTGGTCACCAAGGGGGCGGCCGGGGAGCTGTTTTTT
>TRBV7-8|.|.|TRBJ1-2
CASSLELRNYGYTF
TGTGCCAGCAGCTTAGAATTAAGGAACTATGGCTACACCTTC
>TRBV5-1|few|TRBD2|TRBJ2-3
CASSPMASGSGADTQYF
TGCGCCAGCAGCCCGATGGCTAGCGGGAGTGGGGCAGATACGCAGTATTTT
>TRBV5-4|.|.|TRBJ2-7
CASSLNRGSYEQYF
TGTGCCAGCAGCTTAAACAGAGGGTCCTACGAGCAGTACTTC
>TRBV6-5|.|TRBD1|TRBJ2-7
CASRGQGTHEQYF
TGTGCCAGCAGGGGACAGGGAACCCACGAGCAGTACTTC
>TRBV2|.|.|TRBJ2-7
CASIACCGFDEQYF
TGTGCCAGCATTGCTTGTTGTGGGTTTGACGAGCAGTACTTC
>TRBV28|.|.|TRBJ1-5
CASRRAGGRRNQPQHF
TGTGCCAGCAGACGCGCCGGTGGGCGGCGAAATCAGCCCCAGCATTTT
>TRBV19|.|TRBD2|TRBJ2-2
CASSILAGGTGELFF
TGTGCCAGTAGTATACTAGCGGGGGGGACCGGGGAGCTGTTTTTT
>TRBV27|.|TRBD1|TRBJ1-3
CASSLQGYRAGNTIYF
TGTGCCAGCAGTCTACAGGGGTATCGCGCTGGAAACACCATATATTTT
>TRBV7-9|.|TRBD1|TRBJ1-6
CASSLEDRGDSPLHF
TGTGCCAGCAGCTTAGAGGACAGGGGTGATTCACCCCTCCACTTT
>TRBV28|.|.|TRBJ2-1
CASSRPRNEQFF
TGTGCCAGCAGCCGCCCCAGGAATGAGCAGTTCTTC
>TRBV25-1|.|.|TRBJ2-1
CASGPSYNEQFF
TGTGCCAGCGGGCCCTCCTACAATGAGCAGTTCTTC
>TRBV5-6|.|.|TRBJ2-5
CASSFGKLYQETQYF
TGTGCCAGCAGCTTCGGTAAGCTGTACCAAGAGACCCAGTACTTC
>TRBV7-6|.|.|TRBJ2-2
CASSRVNTGELFF
TGTGCCAGCAGCCGGGTTAACACCGGGGAGCTGTTTTTT
>TRBV5-6|once|.|TRBJ1-5
CASSLSSGPQHF
TGTGCCAGCAGCTTGAGTTCCGGGCCCCAGCATTTT
>TRBV13|.|TRBD2|TRBJ2-1
CASSWGLAGINEQFF
TGTGCCAGCAGCTGGGGACTAGCGGGAATCAATGAGCAGTTCTTC
>TRBV9|.|.|TRBJ2-7
CASSVGRGRSYEQYF
TGTGCCAGCAGCGTAGGGAGGGGACGCTCCTACGAGCAGTACTTC
>TRBV28|.|TRBD1|TRBJ2-7
CASLPSTGYYEQYF
TGTGCCAGCCTACCTTCGACAGGGTACTACGAGCAGTACTTC
>TRBV11-1|few|TRBD2|TRBJ2-5
CASSLRTSGQETQYF
TGTGCCAGCAGCTTACGGACTAGCGGCCAAGAGACCCAGTACTTC
>TRBV28|.|.|TRBJ1-2
CATLNNYGYTF
TGTGCCACGCTGAATAACTATGGCTACACCTTC
>TRBV19|.|TRBD2|TRBJ2-5
CASSPGTSGEETQYF
TGTGCCAGTAGTCCGGGGACTAGCGGGGAAGAGACCCAGTACTTC